The entry below describes one T cell receptor beta chain. Its antigen is not identified. Using viral peptide pools, the ViraFEST assay grew out antigen-specific CD4+ T cells prior to sequencing. CD4+ T cell isolation took place after approximately 11 days of culture. Vaccine administered to participants consisted of two doses of either BNT162b2 or mRNA-1273. Produced via immunoSEQ multiplex PCR; TCRdb's table is partial and in-frame only. The sample carries about 80,000 clones, more than 60% recorded once. This record comes from a study of vaccination effects on CD4 cells after COVID-19. This specimen consisted of CD4+ T cells from PBMCs cultured with HCoV-OC43 spike peptides, obtained after COVID-19 vaccination. Noted subset: HCoV-OC43 spike overlapping peptide pool stimulation. The sequence derives from a human donor who received a COVID-19 vaccine.

CDR3 DNA: TGTGCCAGCAGTTACACAGGCTACACGGTGCAGTACGTC. This encodes CASSYTGYTVQYV. The V and J genes are TRBV6-2 or TRBV6-3 and TRBJ2-7, with D perhaps matching TRBD1 (5 bases). This CDR3 has 13 amino acids. Trimming shortened V by 2 bases and J by 9 bases, and 14 bases separated the two germline ends. The germline V gene has CDR1 MNHEY and CDR2 SVGEGT.